Listed here are 21 T cell receptor beta chains from one sample, sequenced in a study of siplizumab effects on memory and regulatory T cells. Measured with immunoSEQ multiplex PCR; TCRdb has only the in-frame clones, and not every one. The data show some 100,000 clones, approximately 91% seen once. Material: CD4+ T cells sorted from blood. These receptors were taken from a human donor in good health. Some clones in this sample may be carry-over from other donors' samples.

The V and J genes are TRBV19 and TRBJ1-5, with D perhaps TRBD1 (6 bases). The CDR3 has 15 amino acids. Germline V CDR1 and CDR2: LNHDA, SQIVND (reference sequence). The V end lost 5 bases, the J end lost 2 bases, and 13 bases lay between the germline ends. DNA of the CDR3: TGTGCCAGTAGTGGGGTAGGGGGAGGCAATCAGCCCCAGCATTTT. Translating gives CASSGVGGGNQPQHF. The complete variable domain, with remaining parts taken from reference TRBV19 and TRBJ1-5, reads DGGITQSPKYLFRKEGQNVTLSCEQNLNHDAMYWYRQDPGQGLRLIYYSQIVNDFQKGDIAEGYSVSREKKESFPLTVTSAQKNPTAFYLCASSGVGGGNQPQHFGDGTRLSIL.

The sample holds a few counts of this clone. The rearrangement links TRBV28 to TRBJ2-7, with 8 bases that match TRBD2. CDR3 size: 16 residues. V was pared by 6 bases and J by 5 bases, with 15 bases of the junction left unmatched. The germline V gene has CDR1 MDHEN and CDR2 SYDVKM. DNA of the CDR3: TGTGCCAGCAGGAGGGAAGGGAGCGGGAGAACCGACGAGCAGTACTTC. Translating it yields CASRREGSGRTDEQYF.

This clone appeared a single time. The gene calls are TRBV28 and TRBJ2-2; D is perhaps TRBD1 (6 bases). The germline gives CDR1 MDHEN, CDR2 SYDVKM. Trimming shortened V by 7 bases and J by 6 bases, and 18 bases separated the two germline ends. This CDR3 comprises 15 residues. CDR3 in DNA: TGTGCCAGCAAACCGGGACAAAGAAGGTCCGGGGAGCTGTTTTTT. This codes for CASKPGQRRSGELFF. The variable domain in full, with the rest retrieved from reference TRBV28 and TRBJ2-2, is DVKVTQSSRYLVKRTGEKVFLECVQDMDHENMFWYRQDPGLGLRLIYFSYDVKMKEKGDIPEGYSVSREKKERFSLILESASTNQTSMYLCASKPGQRRSGELFFGEGSRLTVL.

The chain combines TRBV9 with TRBJ2-3; no definite D call. CDR3 length: 14 residues. CDR1 and CDR2 (germline): SGDLS, YYNGEE. The ends were cut back, 0 bases at V and 5 bases at J, with 10 bases in the middle. The DNA of the CDR3 is TGTGCCAGCAGCGTAGACGGGTCGGGAGATACGCAGTATTTT. This gives the protein CASSVDGSGDTQYF.

A single count supports this clone. Germline is not matched at one junction end, which may reflect a read error. CDR3 nucleotides: TGTGCCAGCACCTTAGGGGAGGGGAAACTCCGGGCCGAGCAGTACTTC. Its protein product is CASTLGEGKLRAEQYF. V is TRBV7-2 and J is TRBJ2-7; 7 nucleotides align to TRBD2. Germline CDR1 and CDR2: SGHTA and FQGNSA. The CDR3 runs 16 residues.

The chain employs TRBV2 and TRBJ2-2, with a weak D call TRBD1 (5 bases). The CDR3 length is 14 residues. CDR1 SNHLY and CDR2 FYNNEI come from the germline V gene. V gave up 4 bases and J gave up 5 bases, with 11 bases separating them. The CDR3 DNA sequence: TGTGCCAGCAGTGTTTTAGGGGTGACCGGGGAGCTGTTTTTT. Its protein is CASSVLGVTGELFF.

The table lists this clone with a count of one. The chain links TRBV11-2 to TRBJ2-7; the match to TRBD2 covers 9 bases. Germline loops: CDR1 SGHAT, CDR2 FQNNGV. The ends lost 7 bases at V and 4 bases at J; junction bases unmatched: 11. The CDR3 is 15 amino acids. The CDR3 region has the DNA TGTGCCAGCAACCCGCTCGCGGGAGGGCCGTACGAGCAGTACTTC. Translation gives CASNPLAGGPYEQYF.

The chain is built from TRBV28 and TRBJ2-5; a possible D gene is TRBD2 (5 bases). V lost 2 bases and J lost 5, with 9 bases in between. CDR3 length: 13 residues. Germline V gives CDR1 MDHEN, CDR2 SYDVKM. CDR3 in amino acids: CASSLGGWETQYF. The CDR3 DNA reads as TGTGCCAGCAGTTTAGGCGGGTGGGAGACCCAGTACTTC.

The chain links TRBV18 to TRBJ2-3; a possible D gene is TRBD1 (6 bases). V shed 5 bases and J shed 4 bases, with 19 bases lying between them. Germline V CDR1 and CDR2: KGHSH, LQKENI. The CDR3 runs to 16 residues. CDR3 region: CASSRSPQGSPDTQYF. The DNA for the CDR3 is TGTGCCAGCTCAAGGAGTCCGCAGGGGAGCCCAGATACGCAGTATTTT.

The chain employs TRBV19 and TRBJ2-7; TRBD2 is a possible D gene (5 bases). V lost 6 bases and J lost 3, with 12 bases in between. This CDR3 has 13 residues. Germline V gene sequence: CDR1 LNHDA, CDR2 SQIVND (reference sequence). The CDR3 nucleotides are TGTGCCAGTAGCGGGGTTGTTAGCTACGAGCAGTACTTC. Translated: CASSGVVSYEQYF. Together with reference TRBV19 and TRBJ2-7, the CDR3 gives the full variable domain: DGGITQSPKYLFRKEGQNVTLSCEQNLNHDAMYWYRQDPGQGLRLIYYSQIVNDFQKGDIAEGYSVSREKKESFPLTVTSAQKNPTAFYLCASSGVVSYEQYFGPGTRLTVT.

The chain carries TRBV5-1 and TRBJ2-3; 7 bases agree with TRBD1. The V segment lost 0 bases and the J segment 4 bases; nucleotides outside the gene matches: 2. Germline CDR1 and CDR2: SGHRS and YFSETQ. The CDR3 totals 14 residues. The CDR3 region is CASSLGQGPDTQYF. CDR3 DNA sequence: TGCGCCAGCAGCTTGGGACAGGGACCAGATACGCAGTATTTT.

The chain links TRBV4-1 to TRBJ1-6; 7 bases fit TRBD1. From germline, CDR1 is MGHRA and CDR2 YSYEKL. With 0 bases clipped from V and 10 bases from J, the junction kept 9 bases outside the gene matches. The CDR3 is 16 amino acids. The DNA for the CDR3 is TGCGCCAGCAGCCAAGAGGAGGGGGCTAGAGAGTCACCCCTCCACTTT. Its protein is CASSQEEGARESPLHF.

This clone was seen just once. This sequence joins TRBV12-5 and TRBJ1-5, with D hard to call. CDR3 size: 11 residues. Germline CDR1 and CDR2: LGHNT and FRNRAP. With 6 bases removed from V and 4 bases from J, the gap between germline ends came to 4 bases. This chain's CDR3 is CASGKNQPQHF. The CDR3 DNA reads as TGTGCTAGTGGCAAAAATCAGCCCCAGCATTTT. Full variable domain (remainder filled in from reference TRBV12-5 and TRBJ1-5): DARVTQTPRHKVTEMGQEVTMRCQPILGHNTVFWYRQTMMQGLELLAYFRNRAPLDDSGMPKDRFSAEMPDATLATLKIQPSEPRDSAVYFCASGKNQPQHFGDGTRLSIL.

V usage is TRBV19 and J usage is TRBJ2-7, with D uncertain. CDR1 LNHDA and CDR2 SQIVND come from the germline V gene (reference sequence). There are 14 residues in the CDR3. Trimming left V 4 bases short and J 3 bases short, with 13 bases between. The CDR3 bases are TGTGCCAGTAGTACAACAGCAACCAACTACGAGCAGTACTTC. Translating it yields CASSTTATNYEQYF.

V is TRBV10-3 and J is TRBJ2-1; 7 bases are shared with TRBD1. Germline trimming cut 5 bases from V and 3 bases from J; bases unmatched to any gene: 4. The length of the CDR3 is 14 residues. Per the germline V gene, CDR1 is ENHRY and CDR2 is SYGVKD. The chain's CDR3 is CAISPGQLYNEQFF. The CDR3 nucleotides are TGTGCCATCAGTCCGGGACAGCTCTACAATGAGCAGTTCTTC.

This chain uses TRBV18 with TRBJ2-1; the D gene could be TRBD1 or TRBD2 (5 bases each). V was shortened by 2 bases and J by 6 bases, with 5 bases between the two germline ends. CDR1 is KGHSH and CDR2 is LQKENI in the germline V gene. There are 12 residues in the CDR3. The CDR3 coding sequence is TGTGCCAGCTCACCAGGGGGCAATGAGCAGTTCTTC. Encoded protein: CASSPGGNEQFF.

V gene TRBV2 combines with J gene TRBJ1-5; D perhaps matches TRBD1 (5 bases). The ends were cut back, 6 bases at V and 7 bases at J, with 13 bases in the middle. From germline, CDR1 is SNHLY and CDR2 FYNNEI. This CDR3 contains 13 residues. The CDR3 region has the DNA TGTGCCAGCAGGCCAGAGGGGCAGCAGCCCCAGCATTTT. This translates into CASRPEGQQPQHF.

The chain joins TRBV5-4 to TRBJ2-3; D remains ambiguous. This CDR3 has 13 amino acids. Trimming shortened V by 1 base and J by 6 bases, and 9 bases separated the two germline ends. CDR1 is SGHNT and CDR2 is YYREEE in the germline V gene (reference sequence). This CDR3 reads CASSLKVLDTQYF. DNA of the CDR3: TGTGCCAGCAGCTTGAAAGTTCTCGATACGCAGTATTTT. Filled out from reference TRBV5-4 and TRBJ2-3, the complete variable domain reads ETGVTQSPTHLIKTRGQQVTLRCSSQSGHNTVSWYQQALGQGPQFIFQYYREEENGRGNFPPRFSGLQFPNYSSELNVNALELDDSALYLCASSLKVLDTQYFGPGTRLTVL.

V is TRBV6-8 and J is TRBJ1-2, with D possibly TRBD1 on 6 matching bases. The CDR3 length is 15 residues. Deletions cut 5 bases from V and 6 bases from J, with 19 bases between. In germline, CDR1 is MNHGY, CDR2 SAAAGT. The CDR3, as DNA: TGTGCCAGCAGTGCCGAGGACAGACGTCTCGATGGCTACACCTTC. Translating gives CASSAEDRRLDGYTF.

The genes are TRBV21-1 and TRBJ2-1; whether TRBD2, the table's D call, matches the DNA was not checked. TRBV21-1 is flagged as a pseudogene. The CDR3 has 17 amino acids. CDR3 sequence: CASSFQDSGRAYNEQFF. The CDR3 DNA is TGTGCCAGCAGCTTTCAAGATAGCGGGAGGGCCTACAATGAGCAGTTCTTC.

The count of this clone is one. The chain joins TRBV5-8 to TRBJ2-2; possibly TRBD1 or TRBD2 for D (6 bases each). From germline, CDR1 is SGHTS and CDR2 YDEGEE. The V gene lost 0 bases and the J gene lost 5 bases, with 14 bases spanning the gap. The length of the CDR3 is 16 residues. The CDR3 DNA sequence: TGTGCCAGCAGCTTGGGGGGGGCCCCTCGGACCGGGGAGCTGTTTTTT. It specifies CASSLGGAPRTGELFF.